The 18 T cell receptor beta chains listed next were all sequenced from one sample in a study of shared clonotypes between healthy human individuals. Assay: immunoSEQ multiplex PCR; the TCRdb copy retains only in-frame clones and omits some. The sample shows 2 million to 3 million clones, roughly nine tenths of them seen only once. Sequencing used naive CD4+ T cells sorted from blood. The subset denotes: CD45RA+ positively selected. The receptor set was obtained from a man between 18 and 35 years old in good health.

The DNA for the CDR3 is TGTGCCAGCAGCGCGGGACAGAGCTCCTATAATTCACCCCTCCACTTT. Translating gives CASSAGQSSYNSPLHF. The rearrangement links TRBV7-8 to TRBJ1-6, with 7 bases matching TRBD1. In germline, CDR1 is SGHVS, CDR2 FQNEAQ. The CDR3 has 16 amino acids. V trimming: 5 bases; J trimming: 0 bases; junction bases outside the gene matches: 4. The full variable domain, rest sourced from reference TRBV7-8 and TRBJ1-6, is GAGVSQSPRYKVAKRGQDVALRCDPISGHVSLFWYQQALGQGPEFLTYFQNEAQLDKSGLPSDRFFAERPEGSVSTLKIQRTQQEDSAVYLCASSAGQSSYNSPLHFGNGTRLTVT.

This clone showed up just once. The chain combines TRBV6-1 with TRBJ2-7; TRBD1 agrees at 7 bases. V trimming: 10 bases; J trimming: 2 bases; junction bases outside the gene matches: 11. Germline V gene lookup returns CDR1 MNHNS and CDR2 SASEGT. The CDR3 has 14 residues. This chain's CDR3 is CATPGRDRAYEQYF. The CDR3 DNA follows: TGTGCCACCCCGGGTCGGGACAGAGCCTACGAGCAGTACTTC.

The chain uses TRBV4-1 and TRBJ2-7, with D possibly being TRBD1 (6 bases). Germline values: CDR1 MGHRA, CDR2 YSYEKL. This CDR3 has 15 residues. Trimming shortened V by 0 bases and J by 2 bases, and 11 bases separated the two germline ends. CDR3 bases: TGCGCCAGCAGCCAAGATGGGACAACTACCTACGAGCAGTACTTC. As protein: CASSQDGTTTYEQYF.

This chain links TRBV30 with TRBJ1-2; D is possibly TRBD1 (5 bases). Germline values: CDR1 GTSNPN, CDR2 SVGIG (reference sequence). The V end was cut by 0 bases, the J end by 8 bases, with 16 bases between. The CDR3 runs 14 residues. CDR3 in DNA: TGTGCCTGGAGTGTACGTGACAGCGCCGTCGGCTACACCTTC. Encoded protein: CAWSVRDSAVGYTF.

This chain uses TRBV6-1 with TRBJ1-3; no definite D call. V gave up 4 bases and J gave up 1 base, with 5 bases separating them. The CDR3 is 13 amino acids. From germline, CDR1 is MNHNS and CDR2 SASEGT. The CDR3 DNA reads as TGTGCCAGCAGTGCAACATCTGGAAACACCATATATTTT. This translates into CASSATSGNTIYF.

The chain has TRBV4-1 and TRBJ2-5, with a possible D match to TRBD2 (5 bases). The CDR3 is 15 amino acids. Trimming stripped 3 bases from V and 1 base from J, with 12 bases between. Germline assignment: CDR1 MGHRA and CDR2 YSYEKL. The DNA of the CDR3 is TGCGCCAGCAGCCATGAGGGAGCATTCCAAGAGACCCAGTACTTC. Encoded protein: CASSHEGAFQETQYF.

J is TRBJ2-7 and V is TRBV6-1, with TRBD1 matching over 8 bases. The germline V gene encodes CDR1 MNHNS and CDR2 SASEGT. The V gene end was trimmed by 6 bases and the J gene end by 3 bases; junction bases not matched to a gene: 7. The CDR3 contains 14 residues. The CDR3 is CASRGWTGNYEQYF. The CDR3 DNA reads TGTGCCAGCAGGGGATGGACAGGGAACTACGAGCAGTACTTC.

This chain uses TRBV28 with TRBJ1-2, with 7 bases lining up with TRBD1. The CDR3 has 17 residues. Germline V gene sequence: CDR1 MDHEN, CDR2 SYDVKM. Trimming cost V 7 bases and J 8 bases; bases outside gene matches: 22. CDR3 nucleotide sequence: TGTGCCAGCACCCCCCCTCGAGGTACAGGGGCCTTTCCCGGCTACACCTTC. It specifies CASTPPRGTGAFPGYTF.

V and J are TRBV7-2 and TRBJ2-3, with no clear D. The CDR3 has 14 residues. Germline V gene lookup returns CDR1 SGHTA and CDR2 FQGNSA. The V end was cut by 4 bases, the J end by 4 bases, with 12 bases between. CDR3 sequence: CASSWVAPADTQYF. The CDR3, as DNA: TGTGCCAGCAGCTGGGTAGCCCCGGCAGATACGCAGTATTTT.

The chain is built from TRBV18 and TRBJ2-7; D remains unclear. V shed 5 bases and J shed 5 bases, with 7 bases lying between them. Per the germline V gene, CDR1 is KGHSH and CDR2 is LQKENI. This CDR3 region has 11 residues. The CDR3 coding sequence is TGTGCCAGCTCATCATTGGACGAGCAGTACTTC. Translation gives CASSSLDEQYF.

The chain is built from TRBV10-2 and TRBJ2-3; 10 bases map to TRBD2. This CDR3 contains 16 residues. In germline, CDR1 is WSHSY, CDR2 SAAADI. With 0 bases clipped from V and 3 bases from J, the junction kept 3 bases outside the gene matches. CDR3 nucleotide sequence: TGCGCCAGCAGTGAGTCGAGCGGGAGGGTTACAGATACGCAGTATTTT. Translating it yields CASSESSGRVTDTQYF.

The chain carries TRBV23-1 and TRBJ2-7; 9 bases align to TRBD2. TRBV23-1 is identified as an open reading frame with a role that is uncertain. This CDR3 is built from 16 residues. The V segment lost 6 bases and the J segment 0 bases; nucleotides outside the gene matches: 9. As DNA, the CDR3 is TGCGCCAGCAGCTGCCTTAGCGGGGGAAGCTCCTACGAGCAGTACTTC. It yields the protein CASSCLSGGSSYEQYF.

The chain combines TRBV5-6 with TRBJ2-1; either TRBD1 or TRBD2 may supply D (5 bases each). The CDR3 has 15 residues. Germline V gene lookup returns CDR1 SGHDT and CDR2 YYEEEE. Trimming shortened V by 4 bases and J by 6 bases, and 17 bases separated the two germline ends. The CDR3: CASSPTRGTSNEQFF. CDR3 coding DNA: TGTGCCAGCAGCCCTACTAGGGGCACCAGCAATGAGCAGTTCTTC.

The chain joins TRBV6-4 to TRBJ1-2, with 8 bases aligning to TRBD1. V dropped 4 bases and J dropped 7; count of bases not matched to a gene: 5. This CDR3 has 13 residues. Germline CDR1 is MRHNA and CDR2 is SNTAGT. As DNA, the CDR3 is TGTGCCAGCAGTGCGACAGGGGACGGTGGCTACACCTTC. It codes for CASSATGDGGYTF.

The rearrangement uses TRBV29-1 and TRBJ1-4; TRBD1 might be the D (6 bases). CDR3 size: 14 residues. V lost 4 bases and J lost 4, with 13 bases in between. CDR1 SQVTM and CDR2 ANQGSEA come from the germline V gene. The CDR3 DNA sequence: TGCAGCGTTGGCCCCGGGACAAATAATGAAAAACTGTTTTTT. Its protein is CSVGPGTNNEKLFF.

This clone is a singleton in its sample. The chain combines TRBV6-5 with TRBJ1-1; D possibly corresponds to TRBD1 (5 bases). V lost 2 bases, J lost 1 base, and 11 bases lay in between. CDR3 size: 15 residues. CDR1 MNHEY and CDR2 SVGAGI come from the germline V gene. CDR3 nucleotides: TGTGCCAGCAGTTACACAGGACGCAAGAACACTGAAGCTTTCTTT. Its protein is CASSYTGRKNTEAFF.

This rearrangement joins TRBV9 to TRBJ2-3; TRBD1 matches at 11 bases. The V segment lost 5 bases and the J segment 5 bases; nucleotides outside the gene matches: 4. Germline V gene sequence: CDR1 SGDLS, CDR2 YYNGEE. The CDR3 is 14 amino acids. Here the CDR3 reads CASSPGQGVDTQYF. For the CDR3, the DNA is TGTGCCAGCAGTCCGGGACAGGGGGTAGATACGCAGTATTTT.

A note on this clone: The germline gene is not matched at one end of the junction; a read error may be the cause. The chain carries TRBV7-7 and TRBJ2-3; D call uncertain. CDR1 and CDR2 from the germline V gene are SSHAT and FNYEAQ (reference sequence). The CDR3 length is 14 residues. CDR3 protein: CASSPVPSTDTQYF. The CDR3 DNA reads TGTGCTAGCAGCCCAGTCCCCTCGACAGATACGCAGTATTTT.